The next 2 T cell receptor beta chains were all read from a single sample in a study of blood T cell repertoires in COVID-19. Clones were sequenced by immunoSEQ multiplex PCR, and TCRdb holds only the in-frame ones, with some missing. The sample lists about 250,000 clones, 88% seen once, with 0.7% to 0.85% in the top ten. The source material was peripheral blood. Source of these receptors: a woman aged 25-40 years with acute or convalescent COVID-19.

This clone was recorded once. The chain recombines TRBV9 with TRBJ1-5; 7 nucleotides align to TRBD1. CDR1 and CDR2 from the germline V gene are SGDLS and YYNGEE. The CDR3 loop spans 14 amino acids. V trimming: 4 bases; J trimming: 2 bases; junction bases outside the gene matches: 3. CDR3 DNA: TGTGCCAGCAGCCGAGACAGGGGCAATCAGCCCCAGCATTTT. Protein: CASSRDRGNQPQHF.

The chain combines TRBV29-1 with TRBJ2-7; 7 bases align to TRBD1. Germline assignment: CDR1 SQVTM and CDR2 ANQGSEA. The CDR3 extends over 15 amino acids. Trimming took 3 bases from V and 0 from J; bases not matched to a gene: 8. In DNA, the CDR3 is TGCAGCGTTGACGGGGCAGGGGGAAGCTCCTACGAGCAGTACTTC. It yields the protein CSVDGAGGSSYEQYF.